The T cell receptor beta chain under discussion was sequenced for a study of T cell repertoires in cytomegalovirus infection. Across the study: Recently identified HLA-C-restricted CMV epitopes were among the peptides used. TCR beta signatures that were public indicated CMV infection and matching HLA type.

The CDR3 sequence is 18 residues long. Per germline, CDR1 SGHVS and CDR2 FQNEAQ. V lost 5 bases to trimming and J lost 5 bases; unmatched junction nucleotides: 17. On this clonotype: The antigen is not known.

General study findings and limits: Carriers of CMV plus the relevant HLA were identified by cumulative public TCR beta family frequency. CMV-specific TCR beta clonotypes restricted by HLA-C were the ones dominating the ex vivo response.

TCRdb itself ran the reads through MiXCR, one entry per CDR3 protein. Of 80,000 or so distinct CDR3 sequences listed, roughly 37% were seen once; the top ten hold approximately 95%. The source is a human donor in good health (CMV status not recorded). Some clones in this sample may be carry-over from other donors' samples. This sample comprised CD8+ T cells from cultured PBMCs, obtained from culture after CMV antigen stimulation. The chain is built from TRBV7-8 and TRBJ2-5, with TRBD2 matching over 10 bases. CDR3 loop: CASSRPPALAGAEETQYF. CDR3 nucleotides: TGTGCCAGCAGCCGCCCCCCCGCCCTAGCGGGGGCTGAGGAGACCCAGTACTTC.